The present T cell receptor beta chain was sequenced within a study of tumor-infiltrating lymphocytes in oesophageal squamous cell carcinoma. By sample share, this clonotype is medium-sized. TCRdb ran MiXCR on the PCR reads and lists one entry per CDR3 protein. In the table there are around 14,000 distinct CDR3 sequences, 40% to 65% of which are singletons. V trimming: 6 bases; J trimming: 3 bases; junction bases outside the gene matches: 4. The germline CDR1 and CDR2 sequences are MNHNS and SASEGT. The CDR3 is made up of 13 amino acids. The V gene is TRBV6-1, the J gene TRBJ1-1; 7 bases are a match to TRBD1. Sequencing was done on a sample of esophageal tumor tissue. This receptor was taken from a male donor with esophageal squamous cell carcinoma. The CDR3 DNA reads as TGTGCCAGCAGCCTCACAGGGGACACTGAAGCTTTCTTT. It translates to CASSLTGDTEAFF.